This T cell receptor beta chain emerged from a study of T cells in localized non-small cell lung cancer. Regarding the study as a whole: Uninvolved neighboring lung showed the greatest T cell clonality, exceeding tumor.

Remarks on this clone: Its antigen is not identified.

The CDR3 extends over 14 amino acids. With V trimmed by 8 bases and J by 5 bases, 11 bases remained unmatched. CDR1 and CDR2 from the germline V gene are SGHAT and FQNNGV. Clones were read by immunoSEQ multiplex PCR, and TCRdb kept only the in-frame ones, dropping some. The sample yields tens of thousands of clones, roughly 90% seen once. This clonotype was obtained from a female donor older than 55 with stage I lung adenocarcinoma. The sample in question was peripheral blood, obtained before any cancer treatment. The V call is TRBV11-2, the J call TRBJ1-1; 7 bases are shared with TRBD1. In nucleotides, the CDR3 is TGTGCCAGCGCCGGGACAGCCCCGGGGACTGAAGCTTTCTTT. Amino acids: CASAGTAPGTEAFF. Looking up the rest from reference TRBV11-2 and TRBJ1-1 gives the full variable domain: EAGVAQSPRYKIIEKRQSVAFWCNPISGHATLYWYQQILGQGPKLLIQFQNNGVVDDSQLPKDRFSAERLKGVDSTLKIQPAKLEDSAVYLCASAGTAPGTEAFFGQGTRLTVV.